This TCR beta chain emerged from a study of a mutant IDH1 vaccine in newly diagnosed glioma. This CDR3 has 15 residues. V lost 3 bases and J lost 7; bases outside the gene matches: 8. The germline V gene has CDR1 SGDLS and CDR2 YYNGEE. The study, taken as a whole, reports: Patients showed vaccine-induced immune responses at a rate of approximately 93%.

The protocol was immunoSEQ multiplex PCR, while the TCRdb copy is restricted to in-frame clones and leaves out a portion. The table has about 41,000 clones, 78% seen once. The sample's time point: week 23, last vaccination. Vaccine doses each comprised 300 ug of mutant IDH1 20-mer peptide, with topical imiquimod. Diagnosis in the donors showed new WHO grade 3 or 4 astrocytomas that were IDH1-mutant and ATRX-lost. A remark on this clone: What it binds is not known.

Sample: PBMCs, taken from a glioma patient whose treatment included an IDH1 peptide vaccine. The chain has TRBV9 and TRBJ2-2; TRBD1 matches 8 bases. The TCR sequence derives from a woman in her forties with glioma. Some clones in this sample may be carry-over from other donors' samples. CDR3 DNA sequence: TGTGCCAGCAGCGCAACAGGACAGGGAGGCGGGGAGCTGTTTTTT. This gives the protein CASSATGQGGGELFF.